Sequencing of this T cell receptor beta chain was carried out in a study of long-term antiretroviral therapy in people with HIV (dated by TCRdb to between 2021 and 2022). At the level of the whole study: Collection of the earliest samples took place about a decade ahead of the 2015 WHO recommendation for immediate ART, at a time when ART was typically delayed until CD4 counts fell. This retrospective serial study examined whether starting ART and sustained HIV suppression were associated with changes in the composition and diversity of the TRB repertoire in peripheral blood. A total of some 210 cryopreserved PBMC samples were contributed to the cohort by 30 adults with confirmed HIV infection, with samples collected serially over a mean of approximately six years (range 1-12). Of the roughly 30 participants with HIV, roughly twelve were female. No cross-contamination during QIAcube processing turned up in test extractions that ran a monoclonal T-cell line alongside 33 polyclonal samples.

On the study overall, not on this receptor specifically: Inferences about post-ART repertoire changes are limited because no data were available on ART adherence, viral resistance or therapy changes. Because cell numbers in pre-ART samples were limited, unsorted PBMC were profiled instead of sorted CD4+ and CD8+ T cells. The samples span the years 2004 to 2017, and the ART regimens used at that time may not be as effective as current regimens. CDR3 length ranges in HIV repertoires were narrower than in controls, and network structure suggested an antigen-experienced repertoire with only a slight naive shift after ART. Since PBMC availability was limited, sequencing covered only the TCR beta chain, with no alpha chain pairing. A significant increase in TRB diversity was found to be associated with ART initiation, although TRB diversity was observed to remain significantly below that of transplant donor controls even after long-term ART. At every time point, the repertoire was dominated by expanded TRB clones first identified before ART initiation, although this dominance fluctuated and, in many PLHIV, declined after ART.

Comments on this clone: Its antigen target is currently unknown. Per-nucleotide qualities are absent, and no much larger clonotype sits a single base away.

The germline V gene (reference sequence) specifies DFQATT as CDR1 and SNEGSKA as CDR2. The CDR3 spans 10 residues, from the cysteine through the phenylalanine. Only the CDR3 portion is preserved as DNA: 30 bases, with reading frame beginning at the first base. Trimming costs V 5 bases and J 6 bases, and their ends lie 8 bases apart. Inclusion was restricted to participants for whom at least one PBMC sample before ART initiation and at least two post-ART samples were available. Treatment was received in the United States of America by all participants with HIV. Before DNA extraction, cryopreserved samples of roughly 0.9-10 million PBMC were thawed and then washed. At the time of the earliest PBMC sample for each participant with HIV, ages ranged from about 23 to 60 years. Per participant, PBMC samples came from 1-4 timepoints prior to ART initiation and 2-8 timepoints following ART initiation, for a median of 7 samples. Serial HIV viral load, CD4+ T-cell count, ART history and demographic data were obtained for every participant. Genomic DNA was extracted from unsorted PBMC with a Qiagen kit on a QIAcube, processed in batches of 12 samples.

The immunoSEQ hsTCRB v3.0 assay was used at survey level resolution to sequence the TRB variable region. The target sequencing depth for TRB was about 40,000-50,000 T-cell genomes per sample. Pooled TRB libraries were sequenced on an Illumina MiSeq with a v3 150-cycle kit. Processing in the source paper ran as follows. Analysis of repertoires was carried out in R inside a reproducible Nextflow workflow spanning QC, data transformation and analysis. Custom analyses were implemented in LymphoSeq2, an R package for AIRR-Seq data exploration. Several samples that produced fewer than 5000 total TRB sequences were removed, so 190 or so HIV repertoires were analyzed. Among the 180 to 200 retained HIV repertoires, 59 were collected before ART initiation and some 130 were collected after ART initiation. Repertoires were downsampled to 5000 TRB nucleotide sequences, and summary statistics were averaged over 100 downsampling iterations. Only TRB sequences with CDR3 regions of at least seven amino acids were retained for analysis. A Shannon entropy-derived clonality score and the Gini coefficient were used to measure diversity. In the repertoire networks, any two of the top 5000 CDR3 amino acid sequences were connected whenever the two sequences differed by an edit distance of one. For TRB CDR3 amino acid sequences, antigen specificity groups and MHC restriction were predicted with GLIPH2. To flag known associations with CMV, EBV, HIV or tissue antigens, CDR3 amino acid sequences were compared against VDJdb and McPAS-TCR. Pre-ART, post-ART and control groups were compared with Wilcoxon signed-rank tests and Holm-Bonferroni correction. TCRdb's version of the immuneACCESS table is confined to in-frame rearrangements and falls short of the full clone set. An unresolved V gene accounts for under half of the shortfall where checked; the remainder is of unknown origin. The DNA was the basis for D and trimming; V, J and clone size are from that table. Across this sample there are 25,000 to 30,000 clones, with about 90% seen only once. Jointly, the top ten make up 3.6% of the sample.

The sample in question was unsorted PBMCs, obtained 1.8 years after starting antiretroviral therapy. This clonotype was obtained from a woman aged 18-29 years with HIV. The sequence is built from TRBV20-1 and TRBJ2-7, with no confidently assigned D gene. The CDR3 has the sequence CSAFTGEQYF. The nucleotide sequence reads as follows: TGCAGTGCTTTTACCGGCGAGCAGTACTTC.